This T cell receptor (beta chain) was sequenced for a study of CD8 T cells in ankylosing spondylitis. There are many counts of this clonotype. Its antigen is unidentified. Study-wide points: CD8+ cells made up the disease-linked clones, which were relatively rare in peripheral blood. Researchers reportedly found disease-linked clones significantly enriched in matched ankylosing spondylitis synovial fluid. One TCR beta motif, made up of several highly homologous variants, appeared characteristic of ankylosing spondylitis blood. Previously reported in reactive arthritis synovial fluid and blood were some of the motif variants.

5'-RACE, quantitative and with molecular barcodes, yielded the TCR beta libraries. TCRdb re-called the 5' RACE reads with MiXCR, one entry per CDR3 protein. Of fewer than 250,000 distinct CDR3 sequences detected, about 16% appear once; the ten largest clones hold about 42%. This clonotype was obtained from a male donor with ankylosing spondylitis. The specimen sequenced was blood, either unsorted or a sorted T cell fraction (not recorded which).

The CDR3 region has the DNA TGTGCCAGCAGTTCTCGACAGGGAGGAGGCTACACCTTC. It translates to CASSSRQGGGYTF. The J gene is TRBJ1-2, the V gene TRBV12-3 or TRBV12-4; TRBD1 aligns across 7 bases. The CDR3 sequence is 13 residues long. The V segment lost 4 bases and the J segment 8 bases; nucleotides outside the gene matches: 7.